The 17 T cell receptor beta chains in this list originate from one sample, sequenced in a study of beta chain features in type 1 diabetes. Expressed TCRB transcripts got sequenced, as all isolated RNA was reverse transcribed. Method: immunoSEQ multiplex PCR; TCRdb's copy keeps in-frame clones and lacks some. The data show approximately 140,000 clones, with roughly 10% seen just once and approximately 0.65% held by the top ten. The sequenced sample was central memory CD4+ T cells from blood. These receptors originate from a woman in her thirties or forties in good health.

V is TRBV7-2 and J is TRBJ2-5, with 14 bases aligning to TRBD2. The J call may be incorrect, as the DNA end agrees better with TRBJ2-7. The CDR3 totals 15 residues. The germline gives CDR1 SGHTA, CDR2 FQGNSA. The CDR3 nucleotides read TGTGCCAGCGGGACTAGCGGGGGATTCTCCTACGAGCAGTACTTC. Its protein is CASGTSGGFSYEQYF.

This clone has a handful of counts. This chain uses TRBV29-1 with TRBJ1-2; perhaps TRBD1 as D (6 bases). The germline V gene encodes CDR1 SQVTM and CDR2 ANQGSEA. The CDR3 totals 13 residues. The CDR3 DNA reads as TGCGGGGGGGGAACAGGGAGCGGCTATGGCTACACCTTC. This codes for CGGGTGSGYGYTF. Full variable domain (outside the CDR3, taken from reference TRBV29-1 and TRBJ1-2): SAVISQKPSRDICQRGTSLTIQCQVDSQVTMMFWYRQQPGQSLTLIATANQGSEATYESGFVIDKFPISRPNLTFSTLTVSNMSPEDSSIYLCGGGTGSGYGYTFGSGTRLTVV.

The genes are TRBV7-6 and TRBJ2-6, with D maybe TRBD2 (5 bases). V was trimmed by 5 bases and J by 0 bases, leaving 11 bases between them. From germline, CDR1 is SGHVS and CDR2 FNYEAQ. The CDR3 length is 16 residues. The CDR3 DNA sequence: TGTGCCAGCAGCACGGACTGGAGCTCTGGGGCCAACGTCCTGACTTTC. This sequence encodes CASSTDWSSGANVLTF.

The CDR3: CASSQRDRGLGTEAFF. In DNA, the CDR3 is TGCGCCAGCAGCCAGCGCGACAGGGGGCTTGGGACTGAAGCTTTCTTT. This rearrangement joins TRBV4-3 to TRBJ1-1; 10 nucleotides line up with TRBD1. The J segment lost 5 bases and the V segment lost 3 bases, leaving 9 bases of the junction unmatched. CDR1 is LGHNA and CDR2 is YSLEER in the germline V gene. The CDR3 contains 16 residues.

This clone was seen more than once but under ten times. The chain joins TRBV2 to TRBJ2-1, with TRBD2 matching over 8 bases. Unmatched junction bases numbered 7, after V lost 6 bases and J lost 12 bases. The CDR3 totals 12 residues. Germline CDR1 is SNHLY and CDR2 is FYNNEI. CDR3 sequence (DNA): TGTGCCAGCAGGATAGAGCGGGGGCCGCAGTTCTTC. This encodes CASRIERGPQFF.

The CDR3 DNA reads as TGTGCCAGTAGTATTGTCGGACAGGCAGACGGGCAGTACTTC. Its protein is CASSIVGQADGQYF. V usage is TRBV19 and J usage is TRBJ2-7; 7 positions match TRBD1. The CDR3 extends over 14 amino acids. From germline, CDR1 is LNHDA and CDR2 SQIVND (reference sequence). V lost 3 bases to trimming and J lost 9 bases; unmatched junction nucleotides: 11.

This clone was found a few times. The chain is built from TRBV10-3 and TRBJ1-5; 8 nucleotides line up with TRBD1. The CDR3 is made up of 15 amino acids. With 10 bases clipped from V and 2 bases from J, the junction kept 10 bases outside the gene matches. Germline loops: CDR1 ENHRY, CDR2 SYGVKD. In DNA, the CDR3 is TGTGCCACCGACACGCAGGGGGCTGGCAATCAGCCCCAGCATTTT. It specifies CATDTQGAGNQPQHF.

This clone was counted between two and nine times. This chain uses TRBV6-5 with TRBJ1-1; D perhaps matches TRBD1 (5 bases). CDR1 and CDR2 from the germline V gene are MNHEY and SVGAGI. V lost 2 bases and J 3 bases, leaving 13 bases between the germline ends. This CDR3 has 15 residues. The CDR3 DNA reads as TGTGCCAGCAGTTACCAAACCGCAGGGTACACTGAAGCTTTCTTT. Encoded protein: CASSYQTAGYTEAFF.

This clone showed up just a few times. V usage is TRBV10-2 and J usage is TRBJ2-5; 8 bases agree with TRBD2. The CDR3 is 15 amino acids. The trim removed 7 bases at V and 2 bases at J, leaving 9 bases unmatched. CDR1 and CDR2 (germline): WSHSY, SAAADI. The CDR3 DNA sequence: TGCGCCAGCACCCCTCAGCGGGGGTTGCAAGAGACCCAGTACTTC. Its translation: CASTPQRGLQETQYF.

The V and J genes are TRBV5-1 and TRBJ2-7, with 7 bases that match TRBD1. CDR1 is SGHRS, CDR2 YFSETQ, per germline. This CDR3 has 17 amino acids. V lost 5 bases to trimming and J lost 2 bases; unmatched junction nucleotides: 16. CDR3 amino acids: CASRVRSAGDSPYEQYF. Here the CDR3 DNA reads TGCGCCAGCAGAGTGAGGTCAGCCGGGGACAGCCCCTACGAGCAGTACTTC.

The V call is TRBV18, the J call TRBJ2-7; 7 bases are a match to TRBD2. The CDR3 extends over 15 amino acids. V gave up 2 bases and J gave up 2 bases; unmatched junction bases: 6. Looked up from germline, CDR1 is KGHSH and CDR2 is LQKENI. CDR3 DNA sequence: TGTGCCAGCTCACCAGGGAGGGGCTCCACCTACGAGCAGTACTTC. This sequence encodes CASSPGRGSTYEQYF.

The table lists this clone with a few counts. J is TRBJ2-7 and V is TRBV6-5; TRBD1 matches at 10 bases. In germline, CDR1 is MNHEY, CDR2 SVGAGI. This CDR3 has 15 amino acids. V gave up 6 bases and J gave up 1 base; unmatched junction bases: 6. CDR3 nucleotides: TGTGCCAGCAGAAAGGGACAGGGGTCTTCCTACGAGCAGTACTTC. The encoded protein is CASRKGQGSSYEQYF.

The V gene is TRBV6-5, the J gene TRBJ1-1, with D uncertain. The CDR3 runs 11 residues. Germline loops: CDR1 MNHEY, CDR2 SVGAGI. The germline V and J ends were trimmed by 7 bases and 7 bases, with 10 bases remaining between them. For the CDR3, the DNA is TGTGCCAGCACCTTTACGGGTGAAGCTTTCTTT. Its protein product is CASTFTGEAFF.

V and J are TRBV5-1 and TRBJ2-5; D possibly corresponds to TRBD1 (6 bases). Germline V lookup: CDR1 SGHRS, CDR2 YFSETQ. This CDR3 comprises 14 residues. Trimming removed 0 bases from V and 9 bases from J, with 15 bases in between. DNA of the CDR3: TGCGCCAGCAGCTTGGACCAACAGGGTATGGCCCAGTACTTC. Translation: CASSLDQQGMAQYF.

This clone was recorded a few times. This CDR3 is CASSWDRNNSPLHF. CDR3 in DNA: TGTGCCAGCAGTTGGGACAGGAATAATTCACCCCTCCACTTT. This chain links TRBV5-4 with TRBJ1-6; 8 bases fit TRBD1. Trimming took 5 bases from V and 5 from J; bases not matched to a gene: 3. The germline gives CDR1 SGHNT, CDR2 YYREEE (reference sequence). The CDR3 consists of 14 residues. Variable domain in full (rest from reference TRBV5-4 and TRBJ1-6): ETGVTQSPTHLIKTRGQQVTLRCSSQSGHNTVSWYQQALGQGPQFIFQYYREEENGRGNFPPRFSGLQFPNYSSELNVNALELDDSALYLCASSWDRNNSPLHFGNGTRLTVT.

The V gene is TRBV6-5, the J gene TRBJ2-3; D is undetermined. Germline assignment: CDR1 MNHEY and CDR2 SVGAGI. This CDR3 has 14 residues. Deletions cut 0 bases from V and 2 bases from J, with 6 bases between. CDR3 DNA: TGTGCCAGCAGTTACTCCTACGACACAGATACGCAGTATTTT. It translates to CASSYSYDTDTQYF.

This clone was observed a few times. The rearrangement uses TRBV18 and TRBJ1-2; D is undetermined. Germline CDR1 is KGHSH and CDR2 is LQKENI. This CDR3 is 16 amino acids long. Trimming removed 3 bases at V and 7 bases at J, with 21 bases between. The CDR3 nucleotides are TGTGCCAGCTCACCCGGAACCGGACTGGGTAAAACTGGCTACACCTTC. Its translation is CASSPGTGLGKTGYTF.